The sequence of this T cell receptor beta chain was determined in a study of identical twins. General study results and limits: The study drew conclusions from cross-sectional statistical analysis, not from following the same donors. Twin pairs' shared out-of-frame alpha sequences were enriched in low generation probability.

TCRdb passed the 5' RACE reads through MiXCR, listing each CDR3 protein once. The sample lists hundreds of thousands of distinct CDR3 sequences; approximately 22% were seen once. Note on this clonotype: The antigen is undetermined.

Trimming took 2 bases from V and 3 from J, leaving 7 bases between them. The CDR3 sequence is 13 residues long. These same records also appear under a second study, on T cells expressing NK-cell markers. From that study: Sorting was limited to alpha-beta TCR-expressing T cells with an anti-gamma-delta TCR antibody in several experiments.

The material sequenced was PBMCs. This rearrangement joins TRBV12-3 or TRBV12-4 to TRBJ2-5; a possible D gene is TRBD1 (5 bases). The origin of this receptor is a young woman in good health. The CDR3 DNA reads as TGTGCCAGCAGTTTAAACAGGAAAGAGACCCAGTACTTC. It yields the protein CASSLNRKETQYF.